The rows below give T cell receptor beta chains drawn from one sample of a study of T cells in Graves' hyperthyroidism and ophthalmopathy. Via MiXCR, TCRdb re-called the multiplex PCR reads, giving one row per CDR3 protein. Here the sample spans hundreds of thousands of distinct CDR3 sequences, 15% to 18% being singletons. The sequenced material came from blood. These receptors all stem from a woman between 18 and 30 years old with Graves' hyperthyroidism. Both conserved end residues are part of each CDR3. A D gene is named only where the DNA matches it firmly. For some rows the clone size is stated as once, few or many, or as a class when expanded; others skip it.

j_call: TRBJ2-4; v_call: TRBV4-2; d_call: TRBD2; clone_size: .; cdr3_nt: TGTGCCAGCAGCCCGAGCGGGGAAAACATTCAGTACTTC; cdr3_aa: CASSPSGENIQYF
j_call: TRBJ2-7; v_call: TRBV20-1; d_call: TRBD1; clone_size: .; cdr3_nt: TGCAGTGCTAGATCCTTACAGGGGGAAGGAAACGAGCAGTACTTC; cdr3_aa: CSARSLQGEGNEQYF
j_call: TRBJ2-1; v_call: TRBV11-3; d_call: TRBD2; clone_size: many; cdr3_nt: TGTGCCAGCAGCTTAGTCGGGGCTAGCGGAAGGAATGAGCAGTTCTTC; cdr3_aa: CASSLVGASGRNEQFF
j_call: TRBJ1-1; v_call: TRBV6-1; d_call: .; clone_size: once; cdr3_nt: TGTGCCAGCACCCTATGGGGCGGGGATGAGGCTTTCTTT; cdr3_aa: CASTLWGGDEAFF
j_call: TRBJ2-7; v_call: TRBV20-1; d_call: .; clone_size: few; cdr3_nt: TGCAGTGCTCAAAGACCCAGGGGAGCCTACGAGCAGTACTTC; cdr3_aa: CSAQRPRGAYEQYF
j_call: TRBJ1-1; v_call: TRBV7-3; d_call: .; clone_size: many; cdr3_nt: TGTGCCAGCCAGCGGCGGCTGAACACTGAAGCTTTCTTT; cdr3_aa: CASQRRLNTEAFF
j_call: TRBJ2-5; v_call: TRBV20-1; d_call: .; clone_size: .; cdr3_nt: TGCAGTGCTAGAATTAGGGGGAGAGAGACCCAGTACTTC; cdr3_aa: CSARIRGRETQYF
j_call: TRBJ2-1; v_call: TRBV6-6; d_call: TRBD2; clone_size: many; cdr3_nt: TGTGCCAGCAGTTACTCGAAAGTTAGCGGGGGCTTCTCCTACAATGAGCAGTTCTTC; cdr3_aa: CASSYSKVSGGFSYNEQFF
j_call: TRBJ1-4; v_call: TRBV30; d_call: .; clone_size: many; cdr3_nt: TGTGCCCTATCGTCAGGATTTAATGAAAAACTGTTTTTT; cdr3_aa: CALSSGFNEKLFF
j_call: TRBJ2-2; v_call: TRBV5-8; d_call: TRBD2; clone_size: few; cdr3_nt: TGTGCCAGCAGACTGACTAGCGGGAGGAAGAACACCGGGGAGCTGTTTTTT; cdr3_aa: CASRLTSGRKNTGELFF
j_call: TRBJ1-6; v_call: TRBV7-9; d_call: TRBD1; clone_size: many; cdr3_nt: TGTGCCAGCAGCAACGTTACAGGGGGAAATTCACCCCTCCACTTT; cdr3_aa: CASSNVTGGNSPLHF
j_call: TRBJ1-6; v_call: TRBV20-1; d_call: .; clone_size: many; cdr3_nt: TGCAGTGCTAGGGCCGGGACGGGTAATTCACCCCTCCACTTT; cdr3_aa: CSARAGTGNSPLHF
j_call: TRBJ1-3; v_call: TRBV3-1; d_call: TRBD1; clone_size: once; cdr3_nt: TGTGCCAGCAGCCGGCGTGAGGCAGGGGGCCACACCATATATTTT; cdr3_aa: CASSRREAGGHTIYF
j_call: TRBJ2-7; v_call: TRBV7-9; d_call: .; clone_size: .; cdr3_nt: TGTGCCAGCAGCTCCAAGACCGGGGACTGGGGCGAGCAGTACTTC; cdr3_aa: CASSSKTGDWGEQYF
j_call: TRBJ1-1; v_call: TRBV5-1; d_call: .; clone_size: many; cdr3_nt: TGCGCCAGCAGCGGAACCGGGACCCTCGGGACTGAAGCTTTCTTT; cdr3_aa: CASSGTGTLGTEAFF
j_call: TRBJ2-2; v_call: TRBV5-1; d_call: TRBD2; clone_size: many; cdr3_nt: TGCGCCAGCAGTACTAGCGGAATGAACACCGGGGAGCTGTTTTTT; cdr3_aa: CASSTSGMNTGELFF
j_call: TRBJ2-5; v_call: TRBV4-1; d_call: TRBD2; clone_size: many; cdr3_nt: TGCGCCAGCAGCCAAGGTACCGGGACTAGCAGAGAGACCCAGTACTTC; cdr3_aa: CASSQGTGTSRETQYF
j_call: TRBJ2-3; v_call: TRBV11-2; d_call: TRBD2; clone_size: few; cdr3_nt: TGTGCCAGCAGCCAGACCATAGCGGGGGGGGCAGATACGCAGTATTTT; cdr3_aa: CASSQTIAGGADTQYF
j_call: TRBJ1-1; v_call: TRBV3-1; d_call: .; clone_size: many; cdr3_nt: TGTGCCAGCAGCCTTGACAGCATGAACACTGAAGCTTTCTTT; cdr3_aa: CASSLDSMNTEAFF
j_call: TRBJ2-5; v_call: TRBV28; d_call: .; clone_size: many; cdr3_nt: TGTGCCAGCAGTGCCGAGGGAACCCGTCCCCAAGAGACCCAGTACTTC; cdr3_aa: CASSAEGTRPQETQYF
j_call: TRBJ2-1; v_call: TRBV28; d_call: .; clone_size: many; cdr3_nt: TGTGCCAGCAGTTCTCCTTCCGGGACATTACAAGATGAGCAGTTCTTC; cdr3_aa: CASSSPSGTLQDEQFF
j_call: TRBJ2-3; v_call: TRBV29-1; d_call: .; clone_size: .; cdr3_nt: TGCAGCGTTGGTACCGGGTTAGGCTCAGATACGCAGTATTTT; cdr3_aa: CSVGTGLGSDTQYF
j_call: TRBJ1-5; v_call: TRBV20-1; d_call: .; clone_size: many; cdr3_nt: TGCAGTGCCCGGATGGATAGCAATCAGCCCCAGCATTTT; cdr3_aa: CSARMDSNQPQHF
j_call: TRBJ2-7; v_call: TRBV12-3/TRBV12-4; d_call: .; clone_size: many; cdr3_nt: TGTGCCAGCAGTGCGGGACGGACCTACGAGCAGTACTTC; cdr3_aa: CASSAGRTYEQYF
j_call: TRBJ1-2; v_call: TRBV6-6; d_call: TRBD1; clone_size: .; cdr3_nt: TGTGCCAGCAGTTACTCCCTGGGAGGACAGGACAACTATGGCTACACCTTC; cdr3_aa: CASSYSLGGQDNYGYTF
j_call: TRBJ2-6; v_call: TRBV6-1; d_call: TRBD1; clone_size: many; cdr3_nt: TGTGCCAGCAGTCCCAGGGACAGGGCAGGAGGTGGGGCCAACGTCCTGACTTTC; cdr3_aa: CASSPRDRAGGGANVLTF
j_call: TRBJ1-4; v_call: TRBV20-1; d_call: .; clone_size: many; cdr3_nt: TGCAGTGCTAGAGTTCCGGGGGCGCGGGAAAAACTGTTTTTT; cdr3_aa: CSARVPGAREKLFF
j_call: TRBJ2-1; v_call: TRBV4-1; d_call: .; clone_size: many; cdr3_nt: TGCGCCAGCAGCCAGGTGGACATCCTATCCTACAATGAGCAGTTCTTC; cdr3_aa: CASSQVDILSYNEQFF
j_call: TRBJ1-2; v_call: TRBV12-3/TRBV12-4; d_call: .; clone_size: many; cdr3_nt: TGTGCCAGCAGCCGACAGGCGGCAAGGGACTATGGCTACACCTTC; cdr3_aa: CASSRQAARDYGYTF
j_call: TRBJ2-3; v_call: TRBV6-1; d_call: TRBD2; clone_size: .; cdr3_nt: TGTGCCAGCAGCGCAGGACTAGCGGGAGTCACAGATACGCAGTATTTT; cdr3_aa: CASSAGLAGVTDTQYF
j_call: TRBJ2-2; v_call: TRBV4-1; d_call: TRBD2; clone_size: .; cdr3_nt: TGCGCCAGCAGCCAGGCTAGCGGGGGCCGCGAGACCGGGGAGCTGTTTTTT; cdr3_aa: CASSQASGGRETGELFF
j_call: TRBJ2-5; v_call: TRBV6-1; d_call: .; clone_size: many; cdr3_nt: TGTGCCAGCAGATACAGGGTCCAAGAGACCCAGTACTTC; cdr3_aa: CASRYRVQETQYF
j_call: TRBJ2-3; v_call: TRBV6-1; d_call: TRBD2; clone_size: many; cdr3_nt: TGTGCCAGCAGTGAAGTTGGTAGCGGGAACACGCAGTATTTT; cdr3_aa: CASSEVGSGNTQYF
j_call: TRBJ1-6; v_call: TRBV28; d_call: .; clone_size: many; cdr3_nt: TGTGCCACCGTTGCCCCAAGGAATTCACCCCTCCACTTT; cdr3_aa: CATVAPRNSPLHF
j_call: TRBJ2-5; v_call: TRBV20-1; d_call: TRBD1; clone_size: few; cdr3_nt: TGCAGTGCTAGAGCCGGGACAGGGGAGACCCAGTACTTC; cdr3_aa: CSARAGTGETQYF
j_call: TRBJ1-4; v_call: TRBV28; d_call: .; clone_size: many; cdr3_nt: TGTGCCAGCAGTTTCCCTTGGGATGAAAAACTGTTTTTT; cdr3_aa: CASSFPWDEKLFF
j_call: TRBJ2-4; v_call: TRBV11-2; d_call: TRBD1; clone_size: many; cdr3_nt: TGTGCCAGCAGAGTTTACGGGACAGGGGAGACCAAAAACATTCAGTACTTC; cdr3_aa: CASRVYGTGETKNIQYF
j_call: TRBJ2-7; v_call: TRBV20-1; d_call: TRBD2; clone_size: few; cdr3_nt: TGCAGTGCTCCCCCGGATGCGGGGGGCATGGGGGGCTACGAGCAGTACTTC; cdr3_aa: CSAPPDAGGMGGYEQYF
j_call: TRBJ2-7; v_call: TRBV7-3; d_call: .; clone_size: many; cdr3_nt: TGTGCCAGCAGCTTAGGGGCCAATAGCGAGCAGTACTTC; cdr3_aa: CASSLGANSEQYF
j_call: TRBJ2-1; v_call: TRBV6-2/TRBV6-3; d_call: TRBD2; clone_size: many; cdr3_nt: TGTGCCAGCAGTTATACTAGCGGGGCCTTCGGTGAGCAGTTCTTC; cdr3_aa: CASSYTSGAFGEQFF
j_call: TRBJ2-1; v_call: TRBV5-1; d_call: .; clone_size: many; cdr3_nt: TGCGCCAGCAGCTTGGTTGGCGGGGGCAATAATGAGCAGTTCTTC; cdr3_aa: CASSLVGGGNNEQFF
j_call: TRBJ2-7; v_call: TRBV20-1; d_call: .; clone_size: many; cdr3_nt: TGCAGTGCTAGTAGAACCCCCTACGAGCAGTACTTC; cdr3_aa: CSASRTPYEQYF
j_call: TRBJ2-1; v_call: TRBV15; d_call: .; clone_size: many; cdr3_nt: TGTGCCACCAGCCCCGTAGGCCCCCCGGGGGACAATGAGCAGTTCTTC; cdr3_aa: CATSPVGPPGDNEQFF
j_call: TRBJ2-3; v_call: TRBV12-3/TRBV12-4; d_call: .; clone_size: few; cdr3_nt: TGTGCCAGCAGTCCCGCCCTCGATGGGCGTAGCACAGATACGCAGTATTTT; cdr3_aa: CASSPALDGRSTDTQYF
j_call: TRBJ1-1; v_call: TRBV6-2/TRBV6-3; d_call: TRBD1; clone_size: .; cdr3_nt: TGTGCCAGCAGAAAACGGACAGGGGGCTCGAGGACTGAAGCTTTCTTT; cdr3_aa: CASRKRTGGSRTEAFF
j_call: TRBJ2-1; v_call: TRBV11-1; d_call: TRBD2; clone_size: .; cdr3_nt: TGTGCCAGCAGCTCATCAAGGGGACTAGCGCATTACAATGAGCAGTTCTTC; cdr3_aa: CASSSSRGLAHYNEQFF
j_call: TRBJ2-3; v_call: TRBV5-5; d_call: TRBD1; clone_size: few; cdr3_nt: TGTGCCAGCAGCTCCCGGGACAGGGGGCAATATACGCAGTATTTT; cdr3_aa: CASSSRDRGQYTQYF
j_call: TRBJ2-1; v_call: TRBV19; d_call: .; clone_size: many; cdr3_nt: TGTGCCAGTAGTATTGAGGGCACCTCCTACAATGAGCAGTTCTTC; cdr3_aa: CASSIEGTSYNEQFF
j_call: TRBJ2-7; v_call: TRBV10-2; d_call: .; clone_size: many; cdr3_nt: TGCGCCAGCAGTGAGTTCGGCAGAGGCTACGAGCAGTACTTC; cdr3_aa: CASSEFGRGYEQYF
j_call: TRBJ1-1; v_call: TRBV29-1; d_call: .; clone_size: many; cdr3_nt: TGCAGCGTCGCGGGACACCTTTACACTGAAGCTTTCTTT; cdr3_aa: CSVAGHLYTEAFF
j_call: TRBJ2-3; v_call: TRBV13; d_call: .; clone_size: .; cdr3_nt: TGTGCCAGCAGACACCGGACCTCAAGCACAGATACGCAGTATTTT; cdr3_aa: CASRHRTSSTDTQYF
j_call: TRBJ2-7; v_call: TRBV6-1; d_call: .; clone_size: few; cdr3_nt: TGTGCCAGCAGCCTCAGGCTTAGGCTATCCTACGAGCAGTACTTC; cdr3_aa: CASSLRLRLSYEQYF
j_call: TRBJ1-3; v_call: TRBV18; d_call: .; clone_size: few; cdr3_nt: TGTGCCAGCTCACCACAAGTTGGAAACACCATATATTTT; cdr3_aa: CASSPQVGNTIYF
j_call: TRBJ1-3; v_call: TRBV9; d_call: .; clone_size: .; cdr3_nt: TGTGCCAGCAGCGTAGAGTGGAACTCTGGAAACACCATATATTTT; cdr3_aa: CASSVEWNSGNTIYF
j_call: TRBJ2-7; v_call: TRBV10-3; d_call: TRBD1; clone_size: many; cdr3_nt: TGTGCCATCAACCCGGGACAGGGTTCCTACGAGCAGTACTTC; cdr3_aa: CAINPGQGSYEQYF